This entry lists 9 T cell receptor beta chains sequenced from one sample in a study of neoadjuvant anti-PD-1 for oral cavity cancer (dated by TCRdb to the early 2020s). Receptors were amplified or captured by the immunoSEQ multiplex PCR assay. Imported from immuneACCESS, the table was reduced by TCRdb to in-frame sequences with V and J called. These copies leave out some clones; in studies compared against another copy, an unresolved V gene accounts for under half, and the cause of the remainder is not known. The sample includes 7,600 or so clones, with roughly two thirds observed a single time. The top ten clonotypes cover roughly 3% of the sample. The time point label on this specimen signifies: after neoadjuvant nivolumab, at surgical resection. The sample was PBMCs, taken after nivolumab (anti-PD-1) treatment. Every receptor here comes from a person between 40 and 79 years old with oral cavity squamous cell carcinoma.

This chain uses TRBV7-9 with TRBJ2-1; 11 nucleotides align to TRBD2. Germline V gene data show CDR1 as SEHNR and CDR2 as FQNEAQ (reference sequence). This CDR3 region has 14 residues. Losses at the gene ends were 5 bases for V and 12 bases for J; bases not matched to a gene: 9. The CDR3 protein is CASSHTSGGPGQFF. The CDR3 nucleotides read TGTGCCAGCAGCCATACTAGCGGGGGACCTGGGCAGTTCTTC.

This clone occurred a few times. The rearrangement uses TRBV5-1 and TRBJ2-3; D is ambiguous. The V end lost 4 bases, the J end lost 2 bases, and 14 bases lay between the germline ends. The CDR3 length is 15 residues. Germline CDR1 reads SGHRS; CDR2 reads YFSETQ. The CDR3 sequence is CASSLDAYLTDTQYF. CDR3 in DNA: TGCGCCAGCAGCCTGGATGCATATCTCACAGATACGCAGTATTTT.

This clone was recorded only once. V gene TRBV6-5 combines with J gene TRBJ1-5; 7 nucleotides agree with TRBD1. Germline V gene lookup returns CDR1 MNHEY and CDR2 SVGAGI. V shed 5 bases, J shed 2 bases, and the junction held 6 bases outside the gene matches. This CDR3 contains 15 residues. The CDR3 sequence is CASSKDRDRNQPQHF. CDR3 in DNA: TGTGCCAGCAGTAAAGACAGGGATCGCAATCAGCCCCAGCATTTT.

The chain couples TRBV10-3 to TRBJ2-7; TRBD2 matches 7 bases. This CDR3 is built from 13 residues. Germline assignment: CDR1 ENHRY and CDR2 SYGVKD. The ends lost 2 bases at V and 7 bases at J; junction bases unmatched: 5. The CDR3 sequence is CAISEGRGTEQYF. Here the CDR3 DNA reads TGTGCCATCAGTGAGGGGAGGGGTACTGAGCAGTACTTC.

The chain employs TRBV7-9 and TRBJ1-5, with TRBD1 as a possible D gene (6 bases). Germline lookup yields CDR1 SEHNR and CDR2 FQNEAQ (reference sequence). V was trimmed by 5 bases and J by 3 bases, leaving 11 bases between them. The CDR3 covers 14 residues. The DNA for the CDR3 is TGTGCCAGCAGCCAACAGGGTAACAATCAGCCCCAGCATTTT. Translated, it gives CASSQQGNNQPQHF.

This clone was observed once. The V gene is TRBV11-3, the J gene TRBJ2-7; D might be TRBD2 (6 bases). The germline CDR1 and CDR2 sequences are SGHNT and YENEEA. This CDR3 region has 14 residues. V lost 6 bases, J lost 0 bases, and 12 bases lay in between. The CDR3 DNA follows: TGTGCCAGCAGTTCCGGGGGAGTCTCCTACGAGCAGTACTTC. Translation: CASSSGGVSYEQYF.

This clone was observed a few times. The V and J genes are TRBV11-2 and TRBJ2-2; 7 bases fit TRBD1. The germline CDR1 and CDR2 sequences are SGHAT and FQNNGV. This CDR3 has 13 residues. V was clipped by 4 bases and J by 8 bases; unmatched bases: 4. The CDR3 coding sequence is TGTGCCAGCAGCTACGACAGGGTTGGGGAGCTGTTTTTT. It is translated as CASSYDRVGELFF.

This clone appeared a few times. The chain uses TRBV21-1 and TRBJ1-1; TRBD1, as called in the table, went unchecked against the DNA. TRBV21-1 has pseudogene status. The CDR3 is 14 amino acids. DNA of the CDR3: TGTGCCAGCAGCAAAAAAGACAGGAACACTGAAGCTTTCTTT. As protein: CASSKKDRNTEAFF.

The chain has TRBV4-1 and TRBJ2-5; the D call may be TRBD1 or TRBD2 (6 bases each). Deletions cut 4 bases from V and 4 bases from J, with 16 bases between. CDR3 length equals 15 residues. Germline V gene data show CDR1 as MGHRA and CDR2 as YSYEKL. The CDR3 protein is CASSPGGGGRETQYF. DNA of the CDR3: TGCGCCAGCAGCCCCGGAGGAGGGGGTCGAGAGACCCAGTACTTC.